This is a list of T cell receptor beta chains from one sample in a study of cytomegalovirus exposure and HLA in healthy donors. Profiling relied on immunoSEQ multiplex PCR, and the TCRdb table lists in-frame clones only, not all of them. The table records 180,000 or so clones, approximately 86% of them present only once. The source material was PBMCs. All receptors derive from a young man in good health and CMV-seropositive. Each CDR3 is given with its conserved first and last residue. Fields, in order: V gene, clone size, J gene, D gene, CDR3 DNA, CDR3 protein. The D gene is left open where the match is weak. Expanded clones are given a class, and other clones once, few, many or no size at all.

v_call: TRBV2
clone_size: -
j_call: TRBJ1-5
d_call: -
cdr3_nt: TGTGCCAGCAGTGTCTCGGGGGTTGATAGCAATCAGCCCCAGCATTTT
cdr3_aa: CASSVSGVDSNQPQHF

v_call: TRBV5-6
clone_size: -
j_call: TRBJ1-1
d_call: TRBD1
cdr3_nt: TGTGCCAGCAGTTTTACCGGGACAGGAGGCACTGAAGCTTTCTTT
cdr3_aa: CASSFTGTGGTEAFF

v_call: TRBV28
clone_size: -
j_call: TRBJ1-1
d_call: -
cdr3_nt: TGTGCCAGCAGTAACCAACAGGGTTTGAACACTGAAGCTTTCTTT
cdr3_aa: CASSNQQGLNTEAFF

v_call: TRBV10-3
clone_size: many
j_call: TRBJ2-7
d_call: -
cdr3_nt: TGTGCCATCAAATCCGGGACGCTTTCCTACGAGCAGTACTTC
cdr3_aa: CAIKSGTLSYEQYF

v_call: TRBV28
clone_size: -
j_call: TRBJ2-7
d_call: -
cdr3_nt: TGTGCCAGCACCGGACCGAACATTACCTACGAGCAGTACTTC
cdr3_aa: CASTGPNITYEQYF

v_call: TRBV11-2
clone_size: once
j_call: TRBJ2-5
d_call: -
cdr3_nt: TGTGCCAGCAGCTTAGCTAGTAAGACCCAGTACTTC
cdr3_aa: CASSLASKTQYF

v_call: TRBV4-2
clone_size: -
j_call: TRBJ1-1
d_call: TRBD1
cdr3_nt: TGTGCCAGCAGCAAGGACAGGGGGCTGGTAACTGAAGCTTTCTTT
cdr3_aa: CASSKDRGLVTEAFF

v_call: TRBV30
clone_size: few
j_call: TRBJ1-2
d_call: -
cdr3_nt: TGTGCCTGGAACGGCGCGACAGTCTATGGCTACACCTTC
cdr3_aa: CAWNGATVYGYTF

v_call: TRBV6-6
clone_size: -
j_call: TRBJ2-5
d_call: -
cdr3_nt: TGTGCCAGCAGTTACCAGGGGAGGGGAGAGACCCAGTACTTC
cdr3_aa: CASSYQGRGETQYF

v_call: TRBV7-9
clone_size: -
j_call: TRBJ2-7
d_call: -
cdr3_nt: TGTGCCAGCAGCTTATATAGCGGTTACTACGAGCAGTACTTC
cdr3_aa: CASSLYSGYYEQYF

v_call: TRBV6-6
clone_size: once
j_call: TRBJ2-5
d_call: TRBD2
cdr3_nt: TGTGCCAGCAGTTTAACTAGCGGGGGAAAACAAGAGACCCAGTACTTC
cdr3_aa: CASSLTSGGKQETQYF

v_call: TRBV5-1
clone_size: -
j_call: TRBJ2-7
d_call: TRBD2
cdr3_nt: TGCGCCAGCAGCTCTTCCGGGACTAGCGGGGGGGCCGGTTACGAGCAGTACTTC
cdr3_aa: CASSSSGTSGGAGYEQYF

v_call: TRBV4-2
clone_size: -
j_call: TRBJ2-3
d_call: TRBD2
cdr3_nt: TGTGCCAGCAGCCAAGGGGGCATGATAGCGGGAGGCGATACGCAGTATTTT
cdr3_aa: CASSQGGMIAGGDTQYF

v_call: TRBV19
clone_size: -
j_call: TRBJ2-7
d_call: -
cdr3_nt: TGTGCCAGTAGGACCCAGACCGGGACACACTACGAGCAGTACTTC
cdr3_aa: CASRTQTGTHYEQYF

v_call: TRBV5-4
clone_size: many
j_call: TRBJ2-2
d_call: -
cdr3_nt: TGTGCCAGCAGCTCGGCAGGCCCCGCGAACACCGGGGAGCTGTTTTTT
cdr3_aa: CASSSAGPANTGELFF

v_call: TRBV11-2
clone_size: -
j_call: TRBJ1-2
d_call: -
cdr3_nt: TGTGCCAGCAGCTTAGATCCTTTCTATGGCTACACCTTC
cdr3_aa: CASSLDPFYGYTF

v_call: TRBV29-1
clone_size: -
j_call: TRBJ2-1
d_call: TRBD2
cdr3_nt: TGCAGCGTTGAAGGGGGGAGGGCCTCCGGTGAGCAGTTCTTC
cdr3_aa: CSVEGGRASGEQFF

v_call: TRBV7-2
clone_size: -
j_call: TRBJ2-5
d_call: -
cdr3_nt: TGTGCCAGCAGCGCGGTGGGAACCCAGTACTTC
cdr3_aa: CASSAVGTQYF

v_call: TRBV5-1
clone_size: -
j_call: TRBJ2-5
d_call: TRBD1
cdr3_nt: TGCGCCAGCAGCTTGGCCACAGGGGTCGAGACCCAGTACTTC
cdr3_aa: CASSLATGVETQYF

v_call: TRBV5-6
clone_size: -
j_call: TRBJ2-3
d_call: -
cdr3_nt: TGTGCCAGCAGCTTGTTTGTGGATACAGTCACAGATACGCAGTATTTT
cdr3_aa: CASSLFVDTVTDTQYF

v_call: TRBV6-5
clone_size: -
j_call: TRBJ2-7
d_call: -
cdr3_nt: TGTGCCAGCAGGCAAAGTAGACCCCCCTACGAGCAGTACTTC
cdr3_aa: CASRQSRPPYEQYF

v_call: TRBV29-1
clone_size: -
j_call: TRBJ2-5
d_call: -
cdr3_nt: TGCAGCGTTGAAGATAGGTCGGAGGGGACCCAGTACTTC
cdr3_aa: CSVEDRSEGTQYF